This passage covers 10 T cell receptor beta chains from one sample sequenced in a study of cytomegalovirus exposure and HLA in healthy donors (dated by TCRdb to about 2017). Library preparation was by the immunoSEQ multiplex PCR assay. For the multiplex PCR, a mixture combining 60 forward primers for TCR Vbeta segments and 13 reverse primers for TCR Jbeta segments was used. Drawn from immuneACCESS, this table holds only the in-frame rearrangements with V and J called that TCRdb kept. Clones are partly lost; checked studies trace under half to an unresolved V gene and leave the rest unexplained. The sample profile shows around 100,000 clones; 85% of them were found once. The top ten hold less than 5% of the sample. The sequenced sample was PBMCs. All receptors come from a man aged 25-45 years in good health and CMV-seronegative.

The chain employs TRBV9 and TRBJ2-2; 10 nucleotides line up with TRBD2. The CDR3 is made up of 16 amino acids. V was pared by 0 bases and J by 3 bases, with 2 bases of the junction left unmatched. Per germline, CDR1 SGDLS and CDR2 YYNGEE. Here the CDR3 reads CASSVGSGGDTGELFF. In nucleotides, the CDR3 is TGTGCCAGCAGCGTAGGGAGCGGGGGGGACACCGGGGAGCTGTTTTTT.

DNA for the CDR3: TGTGCCAGCAGCTTACCTGGTCGGACAGGGGACTATGGCTACACCTTC. This codes for CASSLPGRTGDYGYTF. V usage is TRBV13 and J usage is TRBJ1-2, with 9 bases matching TRBD1. With 2 bases clipped from V and 3 bases from J, the junction kept 7 bases outside the gene matches. The CDR3 consists of 16 residues. Per germline, CDR1 PRHDT and CDR2 FYEKMQ (reference sequence).

J is TRBJ2-2 and V is TRBV10-3, with TRBD1 matching 9 bases. The germline V gene has CDR1 ENHRY and CDR2 SYGVKD. This CDR3 spans 15 amino acids. V gave up 4 bases and J gave up 6 bases; unmatched junction bases: 6. This chain's CDR3 is CAISGGQGLAGELFF. CDR3 bases: TGTGCCATCAGTGGGGGACAGGGACTCGCCGGGGAGCTGTTTTTT.

V gene TRBV11-2 combines with J gene TRBJ2-7; D call uncertain. The CDR3 spans 11 residues. The V end was cut by 5 bases, the J end by 6 bases, with 8 bases between. CDR1 is SGHAT and CDR2 is FQNNGV in the germline V gene. The DNA for the CDR3 is TGTGCCAGCAGCCCCTTCCCCGAGCAGTACTTC. This translates into CASSPFPEQYF. Filled out from reference TRBV11-2 and TRBJ2-7, the complete variable domain reads EAGVAQSPRYKIIEKRQSVAFWCNPISGHATLYWYQQILGQGPKLLIQFQNNGVVDDSQLPKDRFSAERLKGVDSTLKIQPAKLEDSAVYLCASSPFPEQYFGPGTRLTVT.

This chain connects TRBV11-3 to TRBJ2-3; D not certain. CDR3 length equals 13 residues. V gave up 1 base and J gave up 6 bases, with 8 bases separating them. In germline, CDR1 is SGHNT, CDR2 YENEEA. CDR3 DNA: TGTGCCAGCAGCTTAGGGGCCTGGGATACGCAGTATTTT. Encoded protein: CASSLGAWDTQYF.

The chain joins TRBV7-8 to TRBJ1-1; 8 bases are shared with TRBD1. CDR1 and CDR2 (germline): SGHVS, FQNEAQ. The CDR3 is made up of 18 amino acids. J was trimmed by 1 base and V by 5 bases; bases with no gene match: 15. CDR3 residues: CASSPGTGRVPSNTEAFF. In DNA form, the CDR3 reads TGTGCCAGCAGCCCAGGGACAGGCAGGGTACCTTCGAACACTGAAGCTTTCTTT.

The CDR3 region has the DNA TGTGCCACCAGCAGAGATGGTCGGGCAGGGGGCGACGAGCAGTACTTC. The encoded protein is CATSRDGRAGGDEQYF. The chain carries TRBV15 and TRBJ2-7, with TRBD1 matching over 8 bases. This CDR3 contains 16 residues. CDR1 is LNHNV, CDR2 YYDKDF, per germline (reference sequence). V lost 0 bases, J lost 5 bases, and 9 bases stayed unmatched. The full variable domain, its missing parts supplied by reference TRBV15 and TRBJ2-7, is DAMVIQNPRYQVTQFGKPVTLSCSQTLNHNVMYWYQQKSSQAPKLLFHYYDKDFNNEADTPDNFQSRRPNTSFCFLDIRSPGLGDTAMYLCATSRDGRAGGDEQYFGPGTRLTVT.

The chain recombines TRBV4-1 with TRBJ2-1; 9 positions match TRBD2. The CDR3 has 17 residues. Germline V lookup: CDR1 MGHRA, CDR2 YSYEKL. Unmatched junction bases numbered 8, after V lost 1 base and J lost 4 bases. The CDR3, as DNA: TGCGCCAGCAGCCAAGTTCATATGGCGGGGGGGTACAATGAGCAGTTCTTC. It yields the protein CASSQVHMAGGYNEQFF.

The chain employs TRBV2 and TRBJ2-7; TRBD1 agrees at 10 bases. This CDR3 is built from 14 residues. Germline CDR1 is SNHLY and CDR2 is FYNNEI. Unmatched junction bases numbered 6, after V lost 8 bases and J lost 2 bases. The CDR3 is CASRNGQGAYEQYF. CDR3 DNA sequence: TGTGCCAGCCGGAACGGACAGGGGGCCTACGAGCAGTACTTC.

The chain links TRBV9 to TRBJ1-4; D may be TRBD1 (5 bases). From germline, CDR1 is SGDLS and CDR2 YYNGEE. Between the trimmed V and J ends, which lost 3 bases and 6 bases, there was a span of 15 bases. The CDR3 runs to 15 residues. This CDR3 reads CASSAAGGRDEKLFF. The CDR3 DNA sequence: TGTGCCAGCAGCGCCGCCGGGGGTAGGGATGAAAAACTGTTTTTT.